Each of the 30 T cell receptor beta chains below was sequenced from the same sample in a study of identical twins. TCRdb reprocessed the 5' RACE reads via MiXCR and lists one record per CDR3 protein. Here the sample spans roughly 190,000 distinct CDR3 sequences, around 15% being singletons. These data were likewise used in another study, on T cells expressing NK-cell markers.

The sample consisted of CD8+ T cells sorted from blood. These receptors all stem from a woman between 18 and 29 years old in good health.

Written as DNA, the CDR3 is TGTGCCAGCAGTCTAGCGGGAGGGGTTGGCAATGAGCAGTTCTTC. Translated, it gives CASSLAGGVGNEQFF. V and J are TRBV6-1 and TRBJ2-1, with 12 bases lining up with TRBD2. The CDR3 runs to 15 residues. The V and J ends lost 5 bases and 6 bases, in that order; junction bases with no gene match: 5. Per germline, CDR1 MNHNS and CDR2 SASEGT.

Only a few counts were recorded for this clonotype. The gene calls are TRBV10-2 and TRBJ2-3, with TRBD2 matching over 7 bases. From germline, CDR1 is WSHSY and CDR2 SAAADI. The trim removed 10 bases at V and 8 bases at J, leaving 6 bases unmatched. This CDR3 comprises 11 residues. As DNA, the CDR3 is TGCGCCACTTTAACGGGGGGTACGCAGTATTTT. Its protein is CATLTGGTQYF.

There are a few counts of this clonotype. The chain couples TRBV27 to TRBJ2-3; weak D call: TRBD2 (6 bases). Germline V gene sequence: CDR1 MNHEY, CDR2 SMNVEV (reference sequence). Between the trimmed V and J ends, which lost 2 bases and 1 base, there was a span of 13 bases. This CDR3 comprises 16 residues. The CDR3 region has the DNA TGTGCCAGCAGTTTAGTGGTAGCGGTCGGCACAGATACGCAGTATTTT. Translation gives CASSLVVAVGTDTQYF.

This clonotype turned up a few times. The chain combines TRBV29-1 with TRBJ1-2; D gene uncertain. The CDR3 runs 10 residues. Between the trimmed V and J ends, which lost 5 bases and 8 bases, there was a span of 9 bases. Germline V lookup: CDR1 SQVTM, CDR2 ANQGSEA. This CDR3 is CSVWGEGYTF. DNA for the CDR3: TGCAGCGTTTGGGGAGAGGGCTACACCTTC.

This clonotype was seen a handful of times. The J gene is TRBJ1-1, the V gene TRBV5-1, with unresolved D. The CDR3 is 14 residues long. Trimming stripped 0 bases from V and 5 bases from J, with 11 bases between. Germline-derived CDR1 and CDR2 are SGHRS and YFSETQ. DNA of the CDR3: TGCGCCAGCAGCTTGGATATACTGGGGACTGAAGCTTTCTTT. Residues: CASSLDILGTEAFF. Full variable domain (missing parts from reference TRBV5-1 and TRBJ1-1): KAGVTQTPRYLIKTRGQQVTLSCSPISGHRSVSWYQQTPGQGLQFLFEYFSETQRNKGNFPGRFSGRQFSNSRSEMNVSTLELGDSALYLCASSLDILGTEAFFGQGTRLTVV.

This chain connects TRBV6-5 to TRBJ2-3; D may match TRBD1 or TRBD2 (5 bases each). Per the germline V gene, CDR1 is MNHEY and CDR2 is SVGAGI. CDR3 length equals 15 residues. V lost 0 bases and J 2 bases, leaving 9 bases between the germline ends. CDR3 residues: CASSYSRGNTDTQYF. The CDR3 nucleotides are TGTGCCAGCAGTTACTCGAGGGGAAACACAGATACGCAGTATTTT.

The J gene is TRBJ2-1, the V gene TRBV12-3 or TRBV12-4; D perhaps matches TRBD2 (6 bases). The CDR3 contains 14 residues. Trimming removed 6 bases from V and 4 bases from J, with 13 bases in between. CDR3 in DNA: TGTGCCAGCAGCACGGGACTCTTATACAATGAGCAGTTCTTC. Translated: CASSTGLLYNEQFF.

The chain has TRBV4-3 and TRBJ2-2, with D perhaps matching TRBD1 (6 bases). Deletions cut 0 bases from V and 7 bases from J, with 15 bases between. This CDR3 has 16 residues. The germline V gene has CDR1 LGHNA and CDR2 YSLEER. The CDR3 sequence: CASSQDIFEGVGELFF. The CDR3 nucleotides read TGCGCCAGCAGCCAAGATATTTTCGAGGGGGTCGGGGAGCTGTTTTTT.

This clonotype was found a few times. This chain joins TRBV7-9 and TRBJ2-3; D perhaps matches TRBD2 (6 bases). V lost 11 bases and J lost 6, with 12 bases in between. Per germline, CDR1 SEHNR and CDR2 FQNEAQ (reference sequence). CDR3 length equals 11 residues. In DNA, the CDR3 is TGTGCCTCCTGGAGGGCGGATACGCAGTATTTT. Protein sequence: CASWRADTQYF.

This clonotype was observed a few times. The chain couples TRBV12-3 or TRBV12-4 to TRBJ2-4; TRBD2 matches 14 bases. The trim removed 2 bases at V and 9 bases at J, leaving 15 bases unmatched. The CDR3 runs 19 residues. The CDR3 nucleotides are TGTGCCAGCAGTTTAAGGCTAGGGTGGACTAGCGGGGGGAAGGGCATTCAGTACTTC. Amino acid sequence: CASSLRLGWTSGGKGIQYF.

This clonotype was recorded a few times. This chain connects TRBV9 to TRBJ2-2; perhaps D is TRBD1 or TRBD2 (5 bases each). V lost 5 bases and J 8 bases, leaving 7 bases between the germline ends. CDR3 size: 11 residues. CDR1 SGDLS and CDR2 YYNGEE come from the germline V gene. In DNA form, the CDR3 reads TGTGCCAGCAGGGGACGAGGGGAGCTGTTTTTT. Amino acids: CASRGRGELFF. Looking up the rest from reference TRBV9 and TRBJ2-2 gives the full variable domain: DSGVTQTPKHLITATGQRVTLRCSPRSGDLSVYWYQQSLDQGLQFLIQYYNGEERAKGNILERFSAQQFPDLHSELNLSSLELGDSALYFCASRGRGELFFGEGSRLTVL.

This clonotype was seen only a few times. Here the CDR3 reads CASSQLGFEQYF. The CDR3 DNA sequence: TGTGCCAGCAGCCAGTTGGGTTTTGAGCAGTACTTC. This chain connects TRBV7-6 to TRBJ2-7; D unresolved. The CDR3 totals 12 residues. V was cut by 5 bases and J by 7 bases, with 12 bases left in between. Germline CDR1 SGHVS, CDR2 FNYEAQ.

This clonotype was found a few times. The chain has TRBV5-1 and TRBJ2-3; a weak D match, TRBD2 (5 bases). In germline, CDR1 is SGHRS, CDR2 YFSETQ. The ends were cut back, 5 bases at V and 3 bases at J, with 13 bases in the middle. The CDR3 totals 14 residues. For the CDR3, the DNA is TGCGCCAGCAGGGGTTCCCGGGGAACAGATACGCAGTATTTT. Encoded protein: CASRGSRGTDTQYF.

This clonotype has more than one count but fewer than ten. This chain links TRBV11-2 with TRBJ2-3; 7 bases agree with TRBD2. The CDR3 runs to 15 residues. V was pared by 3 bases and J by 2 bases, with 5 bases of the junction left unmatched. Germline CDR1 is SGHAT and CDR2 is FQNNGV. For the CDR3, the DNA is TGTGCCAGCAGCTTCTGGGGAGGGGACACAGATACGCAGTATTTT. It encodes CASSFWGGDTDTQYF.

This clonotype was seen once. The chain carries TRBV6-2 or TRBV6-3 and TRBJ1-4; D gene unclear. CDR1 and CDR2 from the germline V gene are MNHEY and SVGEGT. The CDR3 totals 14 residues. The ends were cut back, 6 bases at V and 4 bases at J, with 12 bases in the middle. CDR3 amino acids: CASRVDGINEKLFF. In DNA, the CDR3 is TGTGCCAGCAGGGTGGACGGAATTAATGAAAAACTGTTTTTT.

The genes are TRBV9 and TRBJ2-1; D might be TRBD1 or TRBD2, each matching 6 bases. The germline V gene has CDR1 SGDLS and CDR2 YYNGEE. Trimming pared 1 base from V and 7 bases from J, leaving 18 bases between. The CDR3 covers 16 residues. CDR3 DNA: TGTGCCAGCAGCGTATTCGGGACTCGAAGGGGGAATGAGCAGTTCTTC. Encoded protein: CASSVFGTRRGNEQFF. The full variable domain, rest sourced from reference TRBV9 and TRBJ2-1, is DSGVTQTPKHLITATGQRVTLRCSPRSGDLSVYWYQQSLDQGLQFLIQYYNGEERAKGNILERFSAQQFPDLHSELNLSSLELGDSALYFCASSVFGTRRGNEQFFGPGTRLTVL.

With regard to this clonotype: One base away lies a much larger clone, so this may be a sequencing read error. CDR3 protein: CTTSKEFVDEQFF. CDR3 in DNA: TGCACCACATCGAAGGAGTTCGTGGATGAGCAGTTCTTC. This chain joins TRBV5-1 and TRBJ2-1; no clear D. The CDR3 contains 13 residues. Germline CDR1 reads SGHRS; CDR2 reads YFSETQ.

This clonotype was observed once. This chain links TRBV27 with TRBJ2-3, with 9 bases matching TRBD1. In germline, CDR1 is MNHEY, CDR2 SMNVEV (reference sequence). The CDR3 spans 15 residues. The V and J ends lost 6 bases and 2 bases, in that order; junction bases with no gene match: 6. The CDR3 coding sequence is TGTGCCAGCAGGACCGGGACAGGGCTCACAGATACGCAGTATTTT. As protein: CASRTGTGLTDTQYF.

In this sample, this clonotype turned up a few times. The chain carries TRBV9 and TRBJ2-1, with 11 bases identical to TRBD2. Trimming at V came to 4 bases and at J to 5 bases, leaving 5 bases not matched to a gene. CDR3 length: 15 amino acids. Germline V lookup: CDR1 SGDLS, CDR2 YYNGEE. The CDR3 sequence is CASSNSGGGHNEQFF. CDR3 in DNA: TGTGCCAGCAGCAATAGCGGGGGGGGTCACAATGAGCAGTTCTTC.

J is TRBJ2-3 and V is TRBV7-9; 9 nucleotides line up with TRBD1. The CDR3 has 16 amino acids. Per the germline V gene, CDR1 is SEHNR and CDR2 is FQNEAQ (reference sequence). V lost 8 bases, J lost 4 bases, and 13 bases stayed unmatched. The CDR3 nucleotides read TGTGCCAGCGGTCCCCTCGACAGGGGGTTACCAGATACGCAGTATTTT. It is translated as CASGPLDRGLPDTQYF.

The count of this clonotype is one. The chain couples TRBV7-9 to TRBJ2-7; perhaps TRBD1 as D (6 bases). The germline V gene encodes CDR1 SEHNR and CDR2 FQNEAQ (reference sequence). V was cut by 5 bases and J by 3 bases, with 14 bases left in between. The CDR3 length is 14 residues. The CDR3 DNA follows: TGTGCCAGCAGCCACGACAGGAGAATCTACGAGCAGTACTTC. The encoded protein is CASSHDRRIYEQYF.

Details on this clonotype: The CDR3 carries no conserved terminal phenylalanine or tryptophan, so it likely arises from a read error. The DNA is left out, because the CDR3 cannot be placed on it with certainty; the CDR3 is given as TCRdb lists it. CDR3 loop: CSVETGPVK. The chain uses TRBV29-1 and TRBJ1-1; the tabulated D call, TRBD1, remains unverified against the DNA. The CDR3 spans 9 amino acids, including both terminal residues. Germline loops: CDR1 SQVTM, CDR2 ANQGSEA.

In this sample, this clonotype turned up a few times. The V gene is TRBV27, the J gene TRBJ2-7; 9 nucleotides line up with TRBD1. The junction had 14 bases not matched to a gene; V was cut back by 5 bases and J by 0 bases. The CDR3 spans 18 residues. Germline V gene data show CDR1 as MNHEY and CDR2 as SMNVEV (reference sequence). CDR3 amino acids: CASSLAMGQGFSSYEQYF. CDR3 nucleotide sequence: TGTGCCAGCAGTCTGGCCATGGGACAGGGTTTCAGCTCCTACGAGCAGTACTTC.

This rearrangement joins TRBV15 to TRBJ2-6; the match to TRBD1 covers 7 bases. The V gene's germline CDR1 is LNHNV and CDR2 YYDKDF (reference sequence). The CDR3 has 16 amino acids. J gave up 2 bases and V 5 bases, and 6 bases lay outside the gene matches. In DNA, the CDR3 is TGTGCCACCAGCCTCGAGGGGGCGGCTGGGGCCAACGTCCTGACTTTC. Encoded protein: CATSLEGAAGANVLTF.

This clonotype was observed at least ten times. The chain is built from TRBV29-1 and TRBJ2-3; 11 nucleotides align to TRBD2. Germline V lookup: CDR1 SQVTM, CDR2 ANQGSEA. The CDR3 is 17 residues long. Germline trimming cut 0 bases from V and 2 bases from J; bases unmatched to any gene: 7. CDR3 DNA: TGCAGCGTTGAAGATCGCACTAGCGGGAGATTCACAGATACGCAGTATTTT. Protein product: CSVEDRTSGRFTDTQYF.

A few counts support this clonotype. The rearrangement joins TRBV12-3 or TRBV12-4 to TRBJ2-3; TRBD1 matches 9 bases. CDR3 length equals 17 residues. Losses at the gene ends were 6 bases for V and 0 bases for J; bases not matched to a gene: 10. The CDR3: CASRVRDRASSTDTQYF. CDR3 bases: TGTGCCAGCAGAGTCCGGGACAGGGCTTCTAGCACAGATACGCAGTATTTT.

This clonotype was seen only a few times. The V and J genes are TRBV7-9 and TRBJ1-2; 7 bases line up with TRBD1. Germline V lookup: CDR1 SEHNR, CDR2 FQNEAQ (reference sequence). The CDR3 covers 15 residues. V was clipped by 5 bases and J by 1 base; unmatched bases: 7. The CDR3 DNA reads TGTGCCAGCAGCCGTCGTGCAGGGGGTAACTATGGCTACACCTTC. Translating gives CASSRRAGGNYGYTF.

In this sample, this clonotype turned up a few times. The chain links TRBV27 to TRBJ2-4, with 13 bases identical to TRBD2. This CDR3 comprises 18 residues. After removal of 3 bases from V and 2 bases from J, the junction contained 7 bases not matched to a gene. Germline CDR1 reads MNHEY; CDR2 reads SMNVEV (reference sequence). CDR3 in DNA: TGTGCCAGCAGTTTGTTACTAGCGGGGGGGCCAACCAAAAACATTCAGTACTTC. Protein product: CASSLLLAGGPTKNIQYF.

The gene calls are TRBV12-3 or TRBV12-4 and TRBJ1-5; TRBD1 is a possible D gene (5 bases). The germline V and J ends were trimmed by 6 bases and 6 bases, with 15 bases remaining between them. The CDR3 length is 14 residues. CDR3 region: CASSLPGGGQPQHF. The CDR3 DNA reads TGTGCCAGCAGCCTTCCGGGGGGAGGTCAGCCCCAGCATTTT.

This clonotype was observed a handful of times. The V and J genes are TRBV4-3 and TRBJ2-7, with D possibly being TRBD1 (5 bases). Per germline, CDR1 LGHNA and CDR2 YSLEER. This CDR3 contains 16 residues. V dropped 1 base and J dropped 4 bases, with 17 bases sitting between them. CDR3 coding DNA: TGCGCCAGCAGCCAAGCCCGTTGGGGCAGAACATACGAGCAGTACTTC. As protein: CASSQARWGRTYEQYF.